The 29 T cell receptor beta chains below come from one sample, sequenced in a study of beta chain features in type 1 diabetes (dated by TCRdb to between 2018 and 2020). The paper's findings and limits, for the study overall: A moderate but significant shortening of TCRB CDR3 length was observed in type 1 diabetes patients in all four CD4+ subsets.

Their cognate antigens are unknown. Libraries were made using the immunoSEQ multiplex PCR assay. The entire amount of isolated RNA was reverse transcribed using the High Capacity cDNA Reverse Transcription Kit, so the sequenced TCRB transcripts were expressed ones. The clones in this table, taken by TCRdb from immuneACCESS, are in-frame only. Not every clone is retained; where verified, under half of the shortfall comes from an unresolved V gene, and the cause of the rest is unknown. The sample table lists about 160,000 clones, less than 10% of them with a count of one. Under 0.55% of the sample lies in the top ten. Sequencing input: central memory CD4+ T cells from blood. Receptors originate from a man aged 18 to 29 with type 1 diabetes.

This clone was observed a few times. Distinct nucleotide sequences in the sample also encode this CDR3. The genes are TRBV4-3 and TRBJ1-1; a possible D gene is TRBD1 (5 bases). Trimming took 0 bases from V and 4 from J, leaving 9 bases between them. Germline values: CDR1 LGHNA, CDR2 YSLEER. This CDR3 is built from 14 residues. The CDR3 here is CASSQEAGGTEAFF. CDR3 bases: TGCGCCAGCAGCCAAGAAGCGGGGGGCACTGAAGCTTTCTTT.

This clone was seen repeatedly, ten times or more. V gene TRBV4-1 combines with J gene TRBJ2-5, with D possibly TRBD2 on 6 matching bases. Germline assignment: CDR1 MGHRA and CDR2 YSYEKL. The CDR3 is 13 residues long. Trimming shortened V by 4 bases and J by 2 bases, and 8 bases separated the two germline ends. The CDR3 bases are TGCGCCAGCAGCCGCGGACTACAAGAGACCCAGTACTTC. Translated, it gives CASSRGLQETQYF.

The rearrangement links TRBV19 to TRBJ1-1; D possibly corresponds to TRBD1 (5 bases). CDR1 and CDR2 from the germline V gene are LNHDA and SQIVND (reference sequence). The V gene lost 8 bases and the J gene lost 5 bases, with 9 bases spanning the gap. This CDR3 has 11 residues. CDR3 in DNA: TGTGCCAGTCGCAGGGTAACTGAAGCTTTCTTT. This translates into CASRRVTEAFF.

The genes are TRBV7-8 and TRBJ2-1; perhaps TRBD1 as D (6 bases). V shed 4 bases and J shed 4 bases, with 8 bases lying between them. The germline CDR1 and CDR2 sequences are SGHVS and FQNEAQ. This CDR3 is built from 13 residues. CDR3 amino acids: CASSSQGYNEQFF. CDR3 DNA sequence: TGTGCCAGCAGCTCCCAGGGGTACAATGAGCAGTTCTTC. Together with reference TRBV7-8 and TRBJ2-1, the CDR3 gives the full variable domain: GAGVSQSPRYKVAKRGQDVALRCDPISGHVSLFWYQQALGQGPEFLTYFQNEAQLDKSGLPSDRFFAERPEGSVSTLKIQRTQQEDSAVYLCASSSQGYNEQFFGPGTRLTVL.

The V gene is TRBV29-1, the J gene TRBJ1-5; a weak D match, TRBD1 (6 bases). V was cut by 6 bases and J by 0 bases, with 15 bases left in between. CDR3 length: 15 residues. Germline CDR1 is SQVTM and CDR2 is ANQGSEA. CDR3 DNA sequence: TGCAGCGTACGTACGACAGGCTATAGCAATCAGCCCCAGCATTTT. The encoded protein is CSVRTTGYSNQPQHF.

The gene calls are TRBV6-6 and TRBJ2-7, with 8 bases lining up with TRBD2. This CDR3 spans 14 amino acids. After removal of 6 bases from V and 2 bases from J, the junction contained 6 bases not matched to a gene. CDR1 is MNHNY and CDR2 is SVGAGI in the germline V gene (reference sequence). The CDR3: CASSPGGAAYEQYF. The CDR3 DNA is TGTGCCAGCAGCCCCGGGGGGGCCGCCTACGAGCAGTACTTC.

This clone was picked up a small number of times. The chain combines TRBV28 with TRBJ2-7; TRBD1 is a possible D gene (6 bases). CDR1 and CDR2 from the germline V gene are MDHEN and SYDVKM. The CDR3 has 17 residues. V was clipped by 6 bases and J by 6 bases, with 27 bases between them. DNA for the CDR3: TGTGCCAGCAGCCTTCCCACCAGGGGATACAGATCTTTCGAGCAGTACTTC. Residues: CASSLPTRGYRSFEQYF.

The chain joins TRBV27 to TRBJ1-5; no firm D call. This CDR3 is built from 15 residues. The germline V gene encodes CDR1 MNHEY and CDR2 SMNVEV (reference sequence). V lost 5 bases, J lost 3 bases, and 14 bases lay in between. CDR3 in DNA: TGTGCCAGCAGTGTAGCCGGTCGCGACAATCAGCCCCAGCATTTT. It translates to CASSVAGRDNQPQHF.

The V call is TRBV2, the J call TRBJ1-6, with 9 bases identical to TRBD1. Germline V lookup: CDR1 SNHLY, CDR2 FYNNEI. J was trimmed by 7 bases and V by 5 bases; bases with no gene match: 6. The CDR3 is 15 amino acids. CDR3 sequence (DNA): TGTGCCAGCAGTCCGTTTGGACAGGGGAATTCACCCCTCCACTTT. Its translation is CASSPFGQGNSPLHF.

This clone was picked up a small number of times. V usage is TRBV7-2 and J usage is TRBJ2-5, with a tentative D call TRBD2 (6 bases). Germline V lookup: CDR1 SGHTA, CDR2 FQGNSA. This CDR3 region has 13 residues. Trimming removed 4 bases at V and 6 bases at J, with 12 bases between. CDR3 in amino acids: CASSSGLLQTQYF. CDR3 coding DNA: TGTGCCAGCAGCTCGGGACTGTTGCAGACCCAGTACTTC. Full variable domain (outside the CDR3, taken from reference TRBV7-2 and TRBJ2-5): GAGVSQSPSNKVTEKGKDVELRCDPISGHTALYWYRQSLGQGLEFLIYFQGNSAPDKSGLPSDRFSAERTGGSVSTLTIQRTQQEDSAVYLCASSSGLLQTQYFGPGTRLLVL.

This clone was seen a handful of times. The chain couples TRBV4-3 to TRBJ2-2; 7 bases fit TRBD1. The CDR3 length is 15 residues. Germline CDR1 and CDR2: LGHNA and YSLEER. The V segment lost 3 bases and the J segment 2 bases; nucleotides outside the gene matches: 3. The CDR3 sequence: CASSQGQYNTGELFF. Written as DNA, the CDR3 is TGCGCCAGCAGCCAGGGACAGTACAACACCGGGGAGCTGTTTTTT.

In its sample, this clone was seen a few times. The rearrangement uses TRBV5-4 and TRBJ1-1; TRBD1 matches 9 bases. The germline CDR1 and CDR2 sequences are SGHNT and YYREEE (reference sequence). J lost 4 bases, V lost 4 bases, and 5 bases had no gene match. The CDR3 extends over 14 amino acids. The CDR3 DNA follows: TGTGCCAGCAGCCCAACAGGGGGCTTCACTGAAGCTTTCTTT. It specifies CASSPTGGFTEAFF.

This clone occurred a few times. The CDR3 region is CASSVGSAGELFF. CDR3 nucleotide sequence: TGTGCCAGCAGTGTGGGGAGTGCGGGGGAGCTGTTTTTT. The chain has TRBV2 and TRBJ2-2, with a tentative D call TRBD2 (5 bases). Deletions cut 4 bases from V and 8 bases from J, with 11 bases between. The V gene's germline CDR1 is SNHLY and CDR2 FYNNEI. CDR3 length: 13 amino acids.

This clone was found a few times. The rearrangement joins TRBV7-7 to TRBJ2-5; TRBD2 aligns across 8 bases. Germline lookup yields CDR1 SSHAT and CDR2 FNYEAQ (reference sequence). The CDR3 sequence is 15 residues long. Losses at the gene ends were 4 bases for V and 5 bases for J; bases not matched to a gene: 9. The CDR3 DNA reads as TGTGCCAGCAGCTGGGCGGGGGGCCAGGGCGAGACCCAGTACTTC. Translation: CASSWAGGQGETQYF.

This chain connects TRBV5-6 to TRBJ1-1; tentative D call: TRBD1 (6 bases). The CDR3 has 15 residues. The V gene lost 4 bases and the J gene lost 2 bases, with 15 bases spanning the gap. Germline assignment: CDR1 SGHDT and CDR2 YYEEEE. The CDR3 protein is CASSLLDRENTEAFF. Written as DNA, the CDR3 is TGTGCCAGCAGCCTCCTGGACAGAGAAAACACTGAAGCTTTCTTT.

Many counts were recorded for this clone. The chain joins TRBV7-2 to TRBJ2-1, with D tentatively TRBD1 (6 bases). Trimming pared 3 bases from V and 1 base from J, leaving 13 bases between. The CDR3 is 16 amino acids. Germline values: CDR1 SGHTA, CDR2 FQGNSA. The CDR3 is CASSLGAQGSYNEQFF. The CDR3 DNA follows: TGTGCCAGCAGCTTGGGCGCACAGGGATCCTACAATGAGCAGTTCTTC.

The chain employs TRBV7-8 and TRBJ2-3; tentatively, D is TRBD1 (6 bases). Between the trimmed V and J ends, which lost 2 bases and 3 bases, there was a span of 9 bases. Germline CDR1 SGHVS, CDR2 FQNEAQ. The CDR3 extends over 14 amino acids. The CDR3 sequence is CASSLQGWTDTQYF. CDR3 sequence (DNA): TGTGCCAGCAGCTTACAGGGGTGGACAGATACGCAGTATTTT.

This chain links TRBV6-6 with TRBJ2-3, with TRBD1 matching over 8 bases. CDR1 is MNHNY and CDR2 is SVGAGI in the germline V gene (reference sequence). CDR3 length: 14 amino acids. V was pared by 2 bases and J by 9 bases, with 7 bases of the junction left unmatched. The CDR3 region is CASSYAPGGTTQYF. The CDR3 region has the DNA TGTGCCAGCAGTTACGCTCCAGGGGGCACGACGCAGTATTTT.

This clone showed up just a few times. The chain joins TRBV7-9 to TRBJ2-7; D uncertain. The germline V gene has CDR1 SEHNR and CDR2 FQNEAQ (reference sequence). V was trimmed by 3 bases and J by 2 bases, leaving 17 bases between them. CDR3 length: 16 amino acids. CDR3: CASSFVSNFRPYEQYF. CDR3 in DNA: TGTGCCAGCAGCTTTGTTTCTAACTTCAGGCCCTACGAGCAGTACTTC.

This clone has more than one count but fewer than ten. The chain combines TRBV29-1 with TRBJ2-1; D not certain. Germline assignment: CDR1 SQVTM and CDR2 ANQGSEA. The CDR3 loop spans 13 amino acids. With 4 bases removed from V and 4 bases from J, the gap between germline ends came to 11 bases. For the CDR3, the DNA is TGCAGCGTTGGCCCGCGAAATTACAATGAGCAGTTCTTC. This codes for CSVGPRNYNEQFF.

This clone has only a few counts. The chain carries TRBV11-3 and TRBJ1-1; D is ambiguous. Trimming took 2 bases from V and 3 from J, leaving 13 bases between them. Germline V lookup: CDR1 SGHNT, CDR2 YENEEA. This CDR3 spans 15 amino acids. Written as DNA, the CDR3 is TGTGCCAGCAGCTTAATGGGCCAATCTCACACTGAAGCTTTCTTT. It translates to CASSLMGQSHTEAFF. Full variable domain (outside the CDR3, taken from reference TRBV11-3 and TRBJ1-1): EAGVVQSPRYKIIEKKQPVAFWCNPISGHNTLYWYLQNLGQGPELLIRYENEEAVDDSQLPKDRFSAERLKGVDSTLKIQPAELGDSAVYLCASSLMGQSHTEAFFGQGTRLTVV.

The rearrangement uses TRBV5-1 and TRBJ1-2; possible D gene TRBD1, 6 bases. Germline loops: CDR1 SGHRS, CDR2 YFSETQ. The V end lost 5 bases, the J end lost 4 bases, and 18 bases lay between the germline ends. The CDR3 runs to 15 residues. The chain's CDR3 is CASRRTQGRGYGYTF. The DNA of the CDR3 is TGCGCCAGCAGGCGAACCCAGGGGAGGGGCTATGGCTACACCTTC.

The chain carries TRBV28 and TRBJ1-1; D gene uncertain. Between the trimmed V and J ends, which lost 5 bases and 6 bases, there was a span of 16 bases. The CDR3 runs 14 residues. Germline CDR1 and CDR2: MDHEN and SYDVKM. The chain's CDR3 is CASSPPGSSAEAFF. CDR3 in DNA: TGTGCCAGCAGTCCTCCTGGAAGTAGCGCTGAAGCTTTCTTT.

The V and J genes are TRBV27 and TRBJ1-4; possibly TRBD1 for D (5 bases). Trimming cost V 5 bases and J 7 bases, with 8 bases left between them. This CDR3 has 12 amino acids. CDR1 and CDR2 from the germline V gene are MNHEY and SMNVEV (reference sequence). The CDR3 sequence: CASSTQGEKLFF. The CDR3 DNA is TGTGCCAGCAGTACTCAGGGTGAAAAACTGTTTTTT.

This clone has just a few counts. The chain recombines TRBV18 with TRBJ2-5; D possibly corresponds to TRBD2 (5 bases). Deletions cut 5 bases from V and 4 bases from J, with 11 bases between. CDR3 length: 13 residues. Germline lookup yields CDR1 KGHSH and CDR2 LQKENI. In nucleotides, the CDR3 is TGTGCCAGCTCAACCAGTGGGAGAGAGACCCAGTACTTC. Encoded protein: CASSTSGRETQYF.

This chain links TRBV28 with TRBJ2-5; 8 bases match TRBD2. This CDR3 is 15 amino acids long. Losses at the gene ends were 5 bases for V and 4 bases for J; bases not matched to a gene: 9. CDR1 and CDR2 from the germline V gene are MDHEN and SYDVKM. CDR3 sequence: CASSPSGGAGETQYF. The CDR3 DNA follows: TGTGCCAGCAGTCCATCCGGGGGGGCGGGAGAGACCCAGTACTTC.

The chain recombines TRBV2 with TRBJ1-1, with 8 bases identical to TRBD1. Losses at the gene ends were 8 bases for V and 7 bases for J; bases not matched to a gene: 9. CDR3 size: 13 residues. Germline lookup yields CDR1 SNHLY and CDR2 FYNNEI. CDR3 nucleotides: TGTGCCAGCCGACCACCGACAGGGGATGAAGCTTTCTTT. Translating gives CASRPPTGDEAFF.

Only a few counts were recorded for this clone. This chain uses TRBV5-1 with TRBJ1-2; TRBD1 agrees at 7 bases. CDR3 length: 13 amino acids. Trimming cost V 3 bases and J 4 bases; bases outside gene matches: 3. The V gene's germline CDR1 is SGHRS and CDR2 YFSETQ. CDR3 nucleotides: TGCGCCAGCAGCTCGGGACAGACCTATGGCTACACCTTC. Translation: CASSSGQTYGYTF. Combining the CDR3 with reference TRBV5-1 and TRBJ1-2 gives the whole variable domain KAGVTQTPRYLIKTRGQQVTLSCSPISGHRSVSWYQQTPGQGLQFLFEYFSETQRNKGNFPGRFSGRQFSNSRSEMNVSTLELGDSALYLCASSSGQTYGYTFGSGTRLTVV.

The chain uses TRBV14 and TRBJ2-1, with D unresolved. The CDR3 contains 14 residues. CDR1 is SGHDN and CDR2 is FVKESK in the germline V gene. V was pared by 0 bases and J by 7 bases, with 10 bases between. The CDR3 DNA follows: TGTGCCAGCAGCCAAGATCTTAGTGTTAATGAGCAGTTCTTC. Protein product: CASSQDLSVNEQFF. The whole variable domain, filled in from reference TRBV14 and TRBJ2-1, reads EAGVTQFPSHSVIEKGQTVTLRCDPISGHDNLYWYRRVMGKEIKFLLHFVKESKQDESGMPNNRFLAERTGGTYSTLKVQPAELEDSGVYFCASSQDLSVNEQFFGPGTRLTVL.